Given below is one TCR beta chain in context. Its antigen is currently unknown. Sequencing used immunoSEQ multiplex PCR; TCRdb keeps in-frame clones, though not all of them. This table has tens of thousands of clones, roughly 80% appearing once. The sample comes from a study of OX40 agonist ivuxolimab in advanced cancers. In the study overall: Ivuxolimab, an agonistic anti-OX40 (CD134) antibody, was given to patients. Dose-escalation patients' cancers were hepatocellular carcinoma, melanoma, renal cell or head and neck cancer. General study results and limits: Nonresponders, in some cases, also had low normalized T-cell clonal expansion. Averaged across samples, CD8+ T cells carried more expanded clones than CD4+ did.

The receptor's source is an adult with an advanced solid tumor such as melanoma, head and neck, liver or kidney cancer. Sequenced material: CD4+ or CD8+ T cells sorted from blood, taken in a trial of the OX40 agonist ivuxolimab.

Here the CDR3 reads CASSSRTGERETQYF. CDR3 nucleotides: TGTGCCAGCAGCTCGAGGACAGGGGAGAGAGAGACCCAGTACTTC. The chain combines TRBV7-9 with TRBJ2-5; 9 bases agree with TRBD1. Germline CDR1 SEHNR, CDR2 FQNEAQ (reference sequence). V dropped 4 bases and J dropped 4; count of bases not matched to a gene: 7. The length of the CDR3 is 15 residues.